This T cell receptor (beta chain) was obtained from a study of blood T cell repertoires in COVID-19. Study context: COVID-19 samples, acute and convalescent, were from the United States, Italy and Spain. Sample material is recorded as cDNA or gDNA derived from T cells, B-cell-depleted T cells, or PBMCs.

The germline CDR1 and CDR2 sequences are ENHRY and SYGVKD. This CDR3 comprises 12 residues. V was pared by 9 bases and J by 1 base, with 7 bases between. In the original workflow: Estimation of nucleated cell counts was performed using reference gene primer amplification. The assay was immunoSEQ multiplex PCR, and TCRdb's table has in-frame clones only and misses some. The V and J calls and clone size were taken over from that table, and D and trimming were inferred from the DNA. This sample has approximately 81,000 clones, with 82% found just once. The source material was peripheral blood. J is TRBJ1-3 and V is TRBV10-3; D might be TRBD1 (6 bases). This receptor was obtained from a human donor in a cohort sampled during active COVID-19. Here the CDR3 DNA reads TGTGCCATACAGGGTTCTGGAAACACCATATATTTT. The encoded protein is CAIQGSGNTIYF.